One T cell receptor beta chain is described in this entry. CD45RO-negative CD8 cells positively selected for CCR7 made up the naive population, which excluded terminally differentiated effector memory CD45RA+ cells. Only in-frame clones appear in the TCRdb table, and some are missing; sequencing was by immunoSEQ multiplex PCR. The data contain over 800,000 clones, approximately 92% of them singletons. This sample was taken from a study of shared clonotypes between healthy human individuals. CDR3 length: 13 amino acids. CDR1 is WNHNN, CDR2 SYGVQD, per germline (reference sequence). V was pared by 4 bases and J by 5 bases, with 10 bases between.

This chain links TRBV10-1 with TRBJ2-3, with TRBD2 as a possible D gene (5 bases). The TCR sequence derives from a man aged 25-45 years in good health. The sample comprised naive CD8+ T cells sorted from blood. The CDR3 coding sequence is TGCGCCAGCAGTGCGCTAGCAGGAGATACGCAGTATTTT. It yields the protein CASSALAGDTQYF.